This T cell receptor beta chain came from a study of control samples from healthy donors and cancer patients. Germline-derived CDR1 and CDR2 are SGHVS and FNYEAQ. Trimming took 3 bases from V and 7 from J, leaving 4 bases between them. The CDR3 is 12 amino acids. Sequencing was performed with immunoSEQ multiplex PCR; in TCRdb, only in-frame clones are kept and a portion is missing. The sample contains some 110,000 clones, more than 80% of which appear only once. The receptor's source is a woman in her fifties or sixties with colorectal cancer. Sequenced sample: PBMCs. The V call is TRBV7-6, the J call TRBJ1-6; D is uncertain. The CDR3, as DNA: TGTGCCAGCAGCTTCTCAAATTCACCCCTCCACTTT. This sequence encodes CASSFSNSPLHF.